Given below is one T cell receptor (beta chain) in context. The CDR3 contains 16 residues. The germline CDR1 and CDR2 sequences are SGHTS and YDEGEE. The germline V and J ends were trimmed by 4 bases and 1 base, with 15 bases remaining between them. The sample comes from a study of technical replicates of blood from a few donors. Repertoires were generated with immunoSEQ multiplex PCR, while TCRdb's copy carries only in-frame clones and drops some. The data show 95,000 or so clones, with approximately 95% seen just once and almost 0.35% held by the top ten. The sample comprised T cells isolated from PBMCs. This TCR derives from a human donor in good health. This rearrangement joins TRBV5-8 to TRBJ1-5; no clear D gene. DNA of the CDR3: TGTGCCAGCAGCCCCTGGGGAAGGGAGAGCAATCAGCCCCAGCATTTT. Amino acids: CASSPWGRESNQPQHF.